A selection of T cell receptor beta chains follows, all from one sample in a study of blood T cell repertoires in COVID-19. TCRdb's table, derived via immunoSEQ multiplex PCR, lists solely in-frame clones and lacks some. The data contain under 250,000 clones, around 87% of them singletons. The sample consisted of peripheral blood. These receptors all stem from a woman between 65 and 79 years old with active or convalescent COVID-19. Both conserved end residues are part of each CDR3. The D gene is left open where the match is weak. The size of a clone is reported for some rows only, either as once, few or many, or as a class for expanded clones.

j_call v_call clone_size d_call cdr3_aa cdr3_nt
TRBJ1-3 TRBV19 NA NA CASSIAGLLSSGNTIYF TGTGCCAGTAGTATAGCGGGACTCCTGAGCTCTGGAAACACCATATATTTT
TRBJ1-6 TRBV6-1 NA NA CASSEIPPGLSPFHF TGTGCCAGCAGTGAAATACCGCCAGGGTTGTCACCCTTCCACTTT
TRBJ2-1 TRBV7-2 few TRBD2 CASSSRGAGGQGQFF TGTGCCAGCAGCTCCCGGGGAGCGGGGGGCCAGGGGCAGTTCTTC
TRBJ1-2 TRBV5-1 NA NA CASSRDMAYGYTF TGCGCCAGCAGCCGGGACATGGCGTATGGCTACACCTTC
TRBJ1-1 TRBV29-1 NA NA CSVEQEAFF TGCAGCGTGGAACAGGAAGCTTTCTTT
TRBJ1-1 TRBV6-5 NA NA CASSQGKTEAFF TGTGCCAGCAGTCAGGGTAAGACTGAAGCTTTCTTT
TRBJ1-2 TRBV5-6 NA TRBD1 CASSFQDRAYGYTF TGTGCCAGCAGCTTTCAGGACAGGGCGTATGGCTACACCTTC
TRBJ2-3 TRBV7-2 once NA CASSLESLMDTQYF TGTGCCAGCAGCTTAGAGAGCCTCATGGATACGCAGTATTTT
TRBJ1-2 TRBV5-5 NA TRBD1 CASSFTGDGGYTF TGTGCCAGCAGCTTTACAGGGGATGGTGGCTACACCTTC
TRBJ2-7 TRBV19 NA NA CASSISPNGGLEQYF TGTGCCAGTAGTATAAGCCCGAACGGGGGTTTGGAGCAGTACTTC
TRBJ2-7 TRBV12-3/TRBV12-4 NA NA CATRGSDLSPYF TGTGCCACAAGGGGGAGTGATCTAAGTCCGTACTTC
TRBJ1-2 TRBV29-1 NA NA CSVVRPGSLYGYTF TGCAGCGTTGTTAGGCCAGGATCGCTTTATGGCTACACCTTC
TRBJ2-2 TRBV10-1 few NA CASSPTGPTGELFF TGCGCCAGCAGCCCGACAGGACCCACCGGGGAGCTGTTTTTT
TRBJ2-7 TRBV5-1 NA NA CASSLSTPSGEQYF TGCGCCAGCAGCTTGAGTACCCCATCGGGCGAGCAGTACTTC
TRBJ2-7 TRBV29-1 NA NA CSTYGENYEQYF TGCAGCACCTACGGGGAGAACTACGAGCAGTACTTC
TRBJ2-5 TRBV9 NA TRBD2 CASSVGTSGGQETQYF TGTGCCAGCAGCGTGGGGACTAGCGGGGGCCAAGAGACCCAGTACTTC
TRBJ2-3 TRBV18 NA TRBD1 CASSRRGTGGTDTQYF TGTGCCAGCTCACGACGAGGGACAGGGGGGACAGATACGCAGTATTTT
TRBJ1-2 TRBV25-1 NA NA CASSRLPQDYGYTF TGTGCCAGCAGTAGGCTTCCGCAGGACTATGGCTACACCTTC
TRBJ1-4 TRBV4-3 NA TRBD1 CASSQAVVTTGGEKLFF TGCGCCAGCAGCCAAGCTGTGGTTACGACAGGGGGTGAAAAACTGTTTTTT
TRBJ2-7 TRBV27 NA NA CASRTALPYEQYF TGTGCCAGCAGGACAGCCCTGCCCTACGAGCAGTACTTC
TRBJ1-4 TRBV18 once NA CASSQSGNNEKLFF TGTGCCAGCTCCCAATCAGGGAATAATGAAAAACTGTTTTTT
TRBJ2-7 TRBV21-1 NA NA CASSKVIPQGTGPYEQYF TGTGCCAGCAGCAAAGTAATCCCTCAGGGGACAGGTCCCTACGAGCAGTACTTC
TRBJ2-5 TRBV5-1 few NA CASSLPSGETQETQYF TGCGCCAGCAGCCTACCTTCAGGGGAGACCCAAGAGACCCAGTACTTC
TRBJ1-1 TRBV6-2/TRBV6-3 NA NA CASCSRGFEAFF TGTGCCAGCTGTTCAAGGGGCTTTGAAGCTTTCTTT
TRBJ2-1 TRBV7-8 NA TRBD2 CASSFTSGGRGEQFF TGTGCCAGCAGCTTCACTAGCGGGGGCCGGGGTGAGCAGTTCTTC
TRBJ2-7 TRBV7-9 few NA CASSPPTGRDFYEQYF TGTGCCAGCAGCCCACCGACGGGCCGGGATTTCTACGAGCAGTACTTC
TRBJ2-5 TRBV10-1 once NA CASSEGGEETQYF TGCGCCAGCAGTGAAGGAGGGGAAGAGACCCAGTACTTC
TRBJ2-7 TRBV3-1/TRBV3-2 NA NA CASSGLDFEQQQYF TGTGCCAGCAGCGGCCTCGACTTTGAGCAGCAGCAGTACTTC
TRBJ1-2 TRBV2 NA NA CASSAGGDYGYTF TGTGCCAGCAGTGCCGGGGGGGACTATGGCTACACCTTC
TRBJ2-6 TRBV15 NA NA CATSRDKGRPGSGANVLTF TGTGCCACCAGCAGAGATAAGGGGCGCCCCGGCTCTGGGGCCAACGTCCTGACTTTC
TRBJ2-1 TRBV19 NA TRBD1 CASLPSGTGQPNEQFF TGTGCCAGCCTTCCCTCCGGGACAGGGCAACCTAATGAGCAGTTCTTC
TRBJ2-1 TRBV18 NA TRBD1 CASSQKERQGKKNEQFF TGTGCCAGCTCCCAAAAAGAACGACAGGGGAAAAAGAATGAGCAGTTCTTC
TRBJ1-5 TRBV4-3 once NA CASSQDGQGTQPQHF TGCGCCAGCAGCCAAGATGGCCAGGGTACCCAGCCCCAGCATTTT